The sequence of this T cell receptor beta chain was determined in a study of blood T cell repertoires in COVID-19. Study background: Donors in the United States, Italy and Spain gave samples during acute or convalescent COVID-19.

The CDR3 runs 14 residues. CDR1 is SGHRS and CDR2 is YFSETQ in the germline V gene. The germline V and J ends were trimmed by 2 bases and 3 bases, with 12 bases remaining between them. Original methodology: By means of reference gene primer amplification, nucleated cell counts were estimated. This table comes from immunoSEQ multiplex PCR, and its TCRdb copy is limited to in-frame clones, with some not included. V and J calls and clone size are as listed in that table; D and trimming were resolved from the DNA. There are around 190,000 clones in the sample; approximately 78% occur only once, and around 9.2% lies in the top ten. Recovery among Cohort 3 donors was established by two negative PCRs, clearance, or symptom resolution.

This receptor was taken from a man in his forties who had recovered from COVID-19. Source material: PBMCs or T cells enriched from blood (not recorded which). The V call is TRBV5-1, the J call TRBJ2-7; no clear D gene. The CDR3 region has the DNA TGCGCCAGCAGCTTACAATCTGGTTTCTACGAGCAGTACTTC. Amino acid sequence: CASSLQSGFYEQYF. The variable domain in full, completed from reference TRBV5-1 and TRBJ2-7, reads KAGVTQTPRYLIKTRGQQVTLSCSPISGHRSVSWYQQTPGQGLQFLFEYFSETQRNKGNFPGRFSGRQFSNSRSEMNVSTLELGDSALYLCASSLQSGFYEQYFGPGTRLTVT.